This TCR beta chain was observed in a study of beta chain features in type 1 diabetes. Broader study findings: People with Type 1 diabetes carried modestly yet significantly shorter TCRB CDR3s in all four CD4+ subsets.

The germline V gene encodes CDR1 SGDLS and CDR2 YYNGEE. The CDR3 extends over 15 amino acids. V was trimmed by 4 bases and J by 2 bases, leaving 16 bases between them. The whole isolated RNA underwent reverse transcription, so sequencing captured expressed TCRB transcripts. Data came from immunoSEQ multiplex PCR; TCRdb stores just in-frame clones and leaves some out. The sample gives 130,000 to 150,000 clones, 9% to 9.5% of which show up once; around 0.7% is in the top ten. With regard to this clone: Its matching antigen is unknown.

Each population that was sorted was more than 95% pure. The receptor's source is a man aged 18-30 years in good health. Sequenced material: central memory CD4+ T cells from blood. The chain is built from TRBV9 and TRBJ2-7; TRBD1 is a possible D gene (6 bases). The CDR3: CASSNTGTSPYEQYF. Written as DNA, the CDR3 is TGTGCCAGCAGCAATACCGGGACAAGCCCCTACGAGCAGTACTTC.